Listed below are T cell receptor beta chains from one sample, sequenced in a study of vaccination effects on CD4 cells after COVID-19. These receptors' targets are unknown. Generated by immunoSEQ multiplex PCR, the TCRdb table keeps only in-frame clones and is missing some. The repertoire holds more than 20,000 clones, with approximately 70% as singletons. The sequenced sample was CD4+ T cells from PBMCs cultured with HCoV-NL63 spike peptides, obtained before COVID-19 vaccination. All receptors derive from a human donor who received a COVID-19 vaccine. Both conserved end residues are part of each CDR3. The D gene is left open where the match is weak. Some rows mark clone size as missing; the rest say once, few, many or name a class of expanded clone.

TRBJ1-3 | - | - | TRBV5-1 | TGCGCCAGCAGTCCCCAGGGAAGGACTGGAAACACCATATATTTT | CASSPQGRTGNTIYF
TRBJ2-3 | - | - | TRBV7-2 | TGTGCCAGCAGCTTCCGAGTAGATACGCAGTATTTT | CASSFRVDTQYF
TRBJ2-1 | - | - | TRBV4-2 | TGTGCCAGCAGCCAAGATCGACCCCGTGAGCAGTTCTTC | CASSQDRPREQFF
TRBJ1-1 | - | - | TRBV25-1 | TGTGCCAGCGGGGGAAGGGGATCCGTGAACACTGAAGCTTTCTTT | CASGGRGSVNTEAFF
TRBJ1-4 | - | TRBD1 | TRBV6-5 | TGTGCCAGCAGTTACTCGAAGGGGGCGCCTAAACTGTTTTTT | CASSYSKGAPKLFF
TRBJ1-3 | - | - | TRBV5-4 | TGTGCCAGCAGCCCGTCCCCGATCTCTGGAAACACCATATATTTT | CASSPSPISGNTIYF
TRBJ2-7 | - | TRBD1 | TRBV25-1 | TGTGCCAGCAGTGCGACAGGGAGCTACGAGCAGTACTTC | CASSATGSYEQYF
TRBJ1-5 | few | TRBD1 | TRBV19 | TGTGCCAGCCGCCGGGACAGGGTCTCGAATCAGCCCCAGCATTTT | CASRRDRVSNQPQHF
TRBJ2-5 | - | TRBD2 | TRBV9 | TGTGCCAGCAGCTCCCGAGGGACTAGCGGGAGAACCGGGTCCGAGACCCAGTACTTC | CASSSRGTSGRTGSETQYF
TRBJ2-2 | - | - | TRBV4-1 | TGCGCCAGCGCCTTATCTCCGGGCAACACCGGGGAGCTGTTTTTT | CASALSPGNTGELFF
TRBJ2-2 | - | - | TRBV5-1 | TGCGCCAGCAGCGGGGCGGGAATCAACACCGGGGAGCTGTTTTTT | CASSGAGINTGELFF
TRBJ1-5 | few | - | TRBV2 | TGTGCCAGCAGTGCAATGGGGGGAACGAGGCCCCAGCATTTT | CASSAMGGTRPQHF
TRBJ2-1 | - | - | TRBV9 | TGTGCCAGCAGCGTAGCTCAGCATATACAGGGCGGTAATGAGCAGTTCTTC | CASSVAQHIQGGNEQFF
TRBJ2-7 | medium-sized | TRBD1 | TRBV29-1 | TGCAGCGTCGCCCGGGACAGGGGTGACGAGCAGTACTTC | CSVARDRGDEQYF
TRBJ2-1 | - | - | TRBV5-8 | TGTGCCAGCAGCTTAAGGCTAATTAACATTGAGCAGTTCTTC | CASSLRLINIEQFF
TRBJ1-3 | - | - | TRBV19 | TGTGCCAGTAGTATATGGCAGCTTTCTGGAAACACCATATATTTT | CASSIWQLSGNTIYF